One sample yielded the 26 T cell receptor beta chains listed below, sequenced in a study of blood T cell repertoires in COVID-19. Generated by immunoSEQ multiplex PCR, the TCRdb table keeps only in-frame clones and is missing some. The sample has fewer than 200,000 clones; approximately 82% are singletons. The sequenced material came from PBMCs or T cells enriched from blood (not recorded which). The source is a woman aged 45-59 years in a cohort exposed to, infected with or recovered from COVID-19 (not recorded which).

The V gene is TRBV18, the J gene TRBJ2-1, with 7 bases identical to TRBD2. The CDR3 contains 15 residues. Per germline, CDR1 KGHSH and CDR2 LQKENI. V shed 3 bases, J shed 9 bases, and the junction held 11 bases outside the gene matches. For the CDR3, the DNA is TGTGCCAGCTCACCCTACGTGGGGAGGGAGTCTGAGCAGTTCTTC. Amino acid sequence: CASSPYVGRESEQFF.

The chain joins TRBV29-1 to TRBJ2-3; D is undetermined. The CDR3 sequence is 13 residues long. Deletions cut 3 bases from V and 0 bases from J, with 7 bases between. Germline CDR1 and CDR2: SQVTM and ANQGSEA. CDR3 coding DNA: TGCAGCGTTGAGTTACAGAGCACAGATACGCAGTATTTT. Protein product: CSVELQSTDTQYF.

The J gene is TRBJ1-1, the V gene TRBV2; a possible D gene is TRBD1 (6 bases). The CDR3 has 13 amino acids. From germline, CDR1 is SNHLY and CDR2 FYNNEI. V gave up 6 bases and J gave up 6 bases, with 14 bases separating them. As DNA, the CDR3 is TGTGCCAGCAGGGCACAACAGGGCGCTGAAGCTTTCTTT. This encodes CASRAQQGAEAFF.

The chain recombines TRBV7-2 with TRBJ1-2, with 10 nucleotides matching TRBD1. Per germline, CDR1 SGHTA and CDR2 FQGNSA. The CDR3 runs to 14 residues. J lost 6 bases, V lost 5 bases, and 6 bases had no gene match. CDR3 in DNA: TGTGCCAGCAGCCCCGGGACAGGGGCGGATGGCTACACCTTC. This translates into CASSPGTGADGYTF.

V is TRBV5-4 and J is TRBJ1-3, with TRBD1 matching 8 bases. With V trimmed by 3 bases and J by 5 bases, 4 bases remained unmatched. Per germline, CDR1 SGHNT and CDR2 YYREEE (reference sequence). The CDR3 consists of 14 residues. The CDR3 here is CASSSAGGRNTIYF. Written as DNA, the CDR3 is TGTGCCAGCAGCTCTGCAGGGGGCCGAAACACCATATATTTT. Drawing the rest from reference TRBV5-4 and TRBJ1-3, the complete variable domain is ETGVTQSPTHLIKTRGQQVTLRCSSQSGHNTVSWYQQALGQGPQFIFQYYREEENGRGNFPPRFSGLQFPNYSSELNVNALELDDSALYLCASSSAGGRNTIYFGEGSWLTVV.

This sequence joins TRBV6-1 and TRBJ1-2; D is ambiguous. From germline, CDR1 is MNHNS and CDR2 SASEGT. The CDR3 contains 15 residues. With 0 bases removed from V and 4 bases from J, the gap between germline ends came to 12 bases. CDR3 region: CASSEALYRSYGYTF. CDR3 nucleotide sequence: TGTGCCAGCAGTGAAGCGCTATACAGAAGCTATGGCTACACCTTC.

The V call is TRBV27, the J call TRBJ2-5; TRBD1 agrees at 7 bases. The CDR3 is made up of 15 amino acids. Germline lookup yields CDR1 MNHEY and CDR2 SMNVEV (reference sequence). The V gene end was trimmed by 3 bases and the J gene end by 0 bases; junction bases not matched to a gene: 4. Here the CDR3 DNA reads TGTGCCAGCAGTTTTTTGGGGACAGACCAAGAGACCCAGTACTTC. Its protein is CASSFLGTDQETQYF.

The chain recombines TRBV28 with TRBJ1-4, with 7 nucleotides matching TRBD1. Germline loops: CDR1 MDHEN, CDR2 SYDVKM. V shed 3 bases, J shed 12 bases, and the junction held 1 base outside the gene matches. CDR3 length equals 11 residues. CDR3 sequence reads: CASSFRGELFF. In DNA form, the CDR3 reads TGTGCCAGCAGTTTCAGGGGGGAACTGTTTTTT.

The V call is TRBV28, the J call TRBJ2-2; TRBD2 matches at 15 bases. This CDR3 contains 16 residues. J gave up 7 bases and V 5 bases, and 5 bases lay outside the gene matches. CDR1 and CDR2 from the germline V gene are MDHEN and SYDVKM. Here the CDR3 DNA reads TGTGCCAGCAGTCCCGGGACTAGCGGGAGGCGCGGGGAGCTGTTTTTT. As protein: CASSPGTSGRRGELFF.

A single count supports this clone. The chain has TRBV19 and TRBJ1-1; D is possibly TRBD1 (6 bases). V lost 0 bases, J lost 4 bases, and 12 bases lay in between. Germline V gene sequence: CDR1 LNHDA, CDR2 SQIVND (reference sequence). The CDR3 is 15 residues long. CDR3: CASSIDQRGGTEAFF. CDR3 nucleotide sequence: TGTGCCAGTAGTATAGATCAAAGGGGGGGCACTGAAGCTTTCTTT.

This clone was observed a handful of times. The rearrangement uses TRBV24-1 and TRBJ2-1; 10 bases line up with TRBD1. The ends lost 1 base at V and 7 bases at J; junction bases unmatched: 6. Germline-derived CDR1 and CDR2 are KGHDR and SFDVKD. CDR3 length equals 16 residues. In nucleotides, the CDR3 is TGTGCCACCAGTGATTTTCCGGGACAGGGGTATAATGAGCAGTTCTTC. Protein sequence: CATSDFPGQGYNEQFF.

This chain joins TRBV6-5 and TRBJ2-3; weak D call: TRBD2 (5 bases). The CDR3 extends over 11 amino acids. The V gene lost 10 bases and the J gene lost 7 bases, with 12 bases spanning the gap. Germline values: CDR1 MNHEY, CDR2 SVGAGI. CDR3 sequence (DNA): TGTGCCATTGGGAGTTTGTATACGCAGTATTTT. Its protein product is CAIGSLYTQYF.

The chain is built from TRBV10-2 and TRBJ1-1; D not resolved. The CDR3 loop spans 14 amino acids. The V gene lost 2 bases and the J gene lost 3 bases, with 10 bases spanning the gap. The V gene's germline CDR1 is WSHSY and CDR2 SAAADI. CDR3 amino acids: CASSENDKYTEAFF. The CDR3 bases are TGCGCCAGCAGTGAGAACGACAAGTACACTGAAGCTTTCTTT.

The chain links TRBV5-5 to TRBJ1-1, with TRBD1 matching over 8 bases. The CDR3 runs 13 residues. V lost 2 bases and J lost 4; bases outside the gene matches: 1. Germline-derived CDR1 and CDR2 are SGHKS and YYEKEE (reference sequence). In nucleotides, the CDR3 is TGTGCCAGCAGCTTTGACAGGGGCACTGAAGCTTTCTTT. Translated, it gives CASSFDRGTEAFF.

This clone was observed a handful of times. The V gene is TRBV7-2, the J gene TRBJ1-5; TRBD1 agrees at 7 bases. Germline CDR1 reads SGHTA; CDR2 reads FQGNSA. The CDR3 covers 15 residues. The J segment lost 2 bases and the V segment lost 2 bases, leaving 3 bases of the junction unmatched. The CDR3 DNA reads TGTGCCAGCAGCTTACGACAGGGAGGCAATCAGCCCCAGCATTTT. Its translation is CASSLRQGGNQPQHF.

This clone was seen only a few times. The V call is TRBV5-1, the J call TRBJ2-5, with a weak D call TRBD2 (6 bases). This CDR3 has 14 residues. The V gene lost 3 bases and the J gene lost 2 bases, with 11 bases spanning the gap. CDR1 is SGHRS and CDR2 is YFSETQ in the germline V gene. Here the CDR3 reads CASSSTSRQETQYF. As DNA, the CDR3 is TGCGCCAGCAGCTCAACTAGCAGACAAGAGACCCAGTACTTC.

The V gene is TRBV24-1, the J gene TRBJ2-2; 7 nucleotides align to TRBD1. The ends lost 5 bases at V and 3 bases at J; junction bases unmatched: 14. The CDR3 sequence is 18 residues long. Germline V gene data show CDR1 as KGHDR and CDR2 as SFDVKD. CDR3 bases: TGTGCCACCAGTGTCGGTAGGGGGCCACGAGGGGACACCGGGGAGCTGTTTTTT. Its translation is CATSVGRGPRGDTGELFF.

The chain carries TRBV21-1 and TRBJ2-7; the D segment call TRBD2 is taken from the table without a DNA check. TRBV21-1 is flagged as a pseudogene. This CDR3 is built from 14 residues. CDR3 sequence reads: CASSKVNSDYEQYF. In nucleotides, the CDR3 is TGTGCCAGCAGCAAAGTCAATAGCGACTACGAGCAGTACTTC.

The CDR3 protein is CASSRRVLLQLNYGYTF. The CDR3 DNA sequence: TGTGCCAGCAGCCGTCGGGTACTCCTCCAGTTAAACTATGGCTACACCTTC. This chain connects TRBV28 to TRBJ1-2, with D unclear. The CDR3 length is 17 residues. The germline V gene encodes CDR1 MDHEN and CDR2 SYDVKM. Trimming cost V 6 bases and J 2 bases, with 22 bases left between them.

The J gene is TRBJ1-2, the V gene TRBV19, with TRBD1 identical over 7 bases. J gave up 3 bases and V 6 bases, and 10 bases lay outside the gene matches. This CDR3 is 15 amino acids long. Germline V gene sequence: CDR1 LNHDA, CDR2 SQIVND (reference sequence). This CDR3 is CASRQRGGADYGYTF. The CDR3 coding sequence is TGTGCCAGTAGACAAAGAGGGGGCGCAGACTATGGCTACACCTTC.

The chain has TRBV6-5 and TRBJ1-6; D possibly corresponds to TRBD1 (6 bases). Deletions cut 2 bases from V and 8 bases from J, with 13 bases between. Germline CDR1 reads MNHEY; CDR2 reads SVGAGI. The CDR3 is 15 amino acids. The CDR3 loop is CASSYPGGADSPLHF. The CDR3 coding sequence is TGTGCCAGCAGTTACCCGGGGGGGGCAGATTCACCCCTCCACTTT.

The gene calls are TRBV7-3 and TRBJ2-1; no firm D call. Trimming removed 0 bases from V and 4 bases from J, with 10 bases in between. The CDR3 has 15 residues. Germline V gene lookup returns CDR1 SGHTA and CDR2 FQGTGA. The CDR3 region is CASSLTASTYNEQFF. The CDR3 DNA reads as TGTGCCAGCAGCTTAACCGCATCCACTTACAATGAGCAGTTCTTC.

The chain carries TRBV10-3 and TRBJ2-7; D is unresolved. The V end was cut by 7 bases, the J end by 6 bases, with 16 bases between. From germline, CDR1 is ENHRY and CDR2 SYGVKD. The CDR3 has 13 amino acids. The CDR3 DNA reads TGTGCCATCACCCCGAGACTCCCCGGCGAGCAGTACTTC. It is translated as CAITPRLPGEQYF.

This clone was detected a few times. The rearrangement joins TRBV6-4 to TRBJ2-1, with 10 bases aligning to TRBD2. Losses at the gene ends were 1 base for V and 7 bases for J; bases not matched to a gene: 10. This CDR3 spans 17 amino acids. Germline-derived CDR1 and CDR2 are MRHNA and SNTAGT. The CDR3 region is CASSDWSMIAGGNEQFF. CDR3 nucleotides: TGTGCCAGCAGTGACTGGTCGATGATAGCGGGAGGTAATGAGCAGTTCTTC.

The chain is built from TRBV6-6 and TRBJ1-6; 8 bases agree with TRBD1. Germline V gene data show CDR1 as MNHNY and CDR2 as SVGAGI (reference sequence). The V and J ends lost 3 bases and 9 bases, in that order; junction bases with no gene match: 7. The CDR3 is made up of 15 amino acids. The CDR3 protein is CASSYWAGGGSPLHF. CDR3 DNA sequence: TGTGCCAGCAGTTATTGGGCAGGGGGCGGTTCACCCCTCCACTTT.

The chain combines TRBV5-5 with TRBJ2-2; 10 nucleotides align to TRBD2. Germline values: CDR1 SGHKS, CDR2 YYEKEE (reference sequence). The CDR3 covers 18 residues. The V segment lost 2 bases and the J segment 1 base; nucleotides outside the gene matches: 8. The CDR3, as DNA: TGTGCCAGCAGCTTTCGGTTAGCGGGGGGACAGAACACCGGGGAGCTGTTTTTT. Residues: CASSFRLAGGQNTGELFF.